The 21 T cell receptor beta chains below all came from one sample that was sequenced in a study of cytomegalovirus exposure and HLA in healthy donors (dated by TCRdb to the late 2010s). The library was produced with the immunoSEQ multiplex PCR assay. A mixture of 60 forward primers for TCR Vbeta segments and 13 reverse primers for TCR Jbeta segments was used in the multiplex PCR. The table was pulled from immuneACCESS by TCRdb, which kept in-frame rearrangements only. Such tables lose some clones; where checked, under half of the loss comes from unresolved V genes, and the rest has no known cause. For this sample there are approximately 140,000 clones; 75% to 85% appear just once. The ten largest account for less than 1.5% of the sample. Sequencing input: PBMCs. These receptors all stem from a girl aged 2-9 years in good health and CMV-seronegative.

The chain links TRBV2 to TRBJ2-3; 11 bases map to TRBD1. Germline lookup yields CDR1 SNHLY and CDR2 FYNNEI. The CDR3 spans 15 residues. The junction had 4 bases not matched to a gene; V was cut back by 5 bases and J by 3 bases. The CDR3 DNA is TGTGCCAGCAGTTCGGGACAGGGGGAAACAGATACGCAGTATTTT. Its protein product is CASSSGQGETDTQYF.

This rearrangement joins TRBV9 to TRBJ1-3, with D unclear. V shed 3 bases and J shed 2 bases, with 6 bases lying between them. The CDR3 runs to 13 residues. CDR1 and CDR2 from the germline V gene are SGDLS and YYNGEE. DNA for the CDR3: TGTGCCAGCAGCGGAGGGACTGGAAACACCATATATTTT. It is translated as CASSGGTGNTIYF.

The rearrangement uses TRBV11-3 and TRBJ1-1; tentatively, D is TRBD1 (5 bases). CDR1 and CDR2 (germline): SGHNT, YENEEA. The CDR3 loop spans 13 amino acids. V shed 3 bases and J shed 1 base, with 6 bases lying between them. CDR3 amino acids: CASSFQGNTEAFF. The CDR3 DNA reads TGTGCCAGCAGCTTCCAGGGGAACACTGAAGCTTTCTTT.

The chain couples TRBV9 to TRBJ1-6; D remains unclear. Trimming stripped 0 bases from V and 4 bases from J, with 5 bases between. The germline V gene encodes CDR1 SGDLS and CDR2 YYNGEE. The CDR3 covers 14 residues. For the CDR3, the DNA is TGTGCCAGCAGCGTAGAGCCTTATAATTCACCCCTCCACTTT. This sequence encodes CASSVEPYNSPLHF.

The V and J genes are TRBV18 and TRBJ1-1, with D possibly being TRBD1 (6 bases). Germline lookup yields CDR1 KGHSH and CDR2 LQKENI. The CDR3 has 15 residues. The V and J ends lost 2 bases and 5 bases respectively, with 15 bases between them. The CDR3 here is CASSPSTGGYTEAFF. In DNA form, the CDR3 reads TGTGCCAGCTCACCATCGACAGGTGGTTATACTGAAGCTTTCTTT.

This rearrangement joins TRBV30 to TRBJ2-5; D gene uncertain. This CDR3 has 13 residues. The V end was cut by 4 bases, the J end by 2 bases, with 11 bases between. Germline lookup yields CDR1 GTSNPN and CDR2 SVGIG (reference sequence). For the CDR3, the DNA is TGTGCCTGGACCTATGAGGTGCAAGAGACCCAGTACTTC. It is translated as CAWTYEVQETQYF.

J is TRBJ1-5 and V is TRBV28, with a possible D match to TRBD1 (5 bases). The CDR3 has 15 amino acids. With 5 bases removed from V and 0 bases from J, the gap between germline ends came to 11 bases. Germline V CDR1 and CDR2: MDHEN, SYDVKM. CDR3 region: CASSDRYNSNQPQHF. The DNA for the CDR3 is TGTGCCAGCAGTGACAGATATAATAGCAATCAGCCCCAGCATTTT.

This clone was counted between two and nine times. The chain employs TRBV7-9 and TRBJ2-1; perhaps TRBD2 as D (6 bases). With 5 bases removed from V and 0 bases from J, the gap between germline ends came to 17 bases. This CDR3 contains 17 residues. Germline values: CDR1 SEHNR, CDR2 FQNEAQ (reference sequence). Here the CDR3 reads CASSLAGQGVSYNEQFF. As DNA, the CDR3 is TGTGCCAGCAGCCTCGCGGGGCAGGGCGTCTCCTACAATGAGCAGTTCTTC.

This clone occurred a few times. The CDR3 nucleotides read TGTGCCAGCAGTGCCCGGGACAGGTCTTCACCCCTCCACTTT. Its protein product is CASSARDRSSPLHF. V is TRBV6-1 and J is TRBJ1-6; TRBD1 agrees at 8 bases. The V and J ends lost 4 bases and 9 bases, in that order; junction bases with no gene match: 5. Germline CDR1 MNHNS, CDR2 SASEGT. The CDR3 length is 14 residues.

The sample holds one count of this clone. The chain has TRBV9 and TRBJ2-1; D is undetermined. V lost 3 bases and J lost 9, with 7 bases in between. The germline gives CDR1 SGDLS, CDR2 YYNGEE. The CDR3 length is 11 residues. CDR3 loop: CASSGYGEQFF. CDR3 bases: TGTGCCAGCAGCGGCTATGGTGAGCAGTTCTTC.

The chain links TRBV29-1 to TRBJ1-2, with 7 bases matching TRBD1. Germline assignment: CDR1 SQVTM and CDR2 ANQGSEA. The trim removed 7 bases at V and 8 bases at J, leaving 16 bases unmatched. This CDR3 comprises 14 residues. DNA for the CDR3: TGCAGCGCCGCGACCGGGACAGTAACGGTCGGCTACACCTTC. Translation gives CSAATGTVTVGYTF. Full variable domain (outside the CDR3, taken from reference TRBV29-1 and TRBJ1-2): SAVISQKPSRDICQRGTSLTIQCQVDSQVTMMFWYRQQPGQSLTLIATANQGSEATYESGFVIDKFPISRPNLTFSTLTVSNMSPEDSSIYLCSAATGTVTVGYTFGSGTRLTVV.

V usage is TRBV7-2 and J usage is TRBJ2-3; 10 bases fit TRBD2. J was trimmed by 1 base and V by 6 bases; bases with no gene match: 10. Germline lookup yields CDR1 SGHTA and CDR2 FQGNSA. This CDR3 comprises 17 residues. CDR3 sequence: CASSLLAGAGGTDTQYF. The CDR3 region has the DNA TGTGCCAGCAGTTTGCTAGCGGGGGCGGGAGGCACAGATACGCAGTATTTT.

V gene TRBV2 combines with J gene TRBJ1-2; maybe TRBD1 (5 bases). This CDR3 region has 16 residues. The V end was cut by 2 bases, the J end by 4 bases, with 17 bases between. Per germline, CDR1 SNHLY and CDR2 FYNNEI. CDR3 in DNA: TGTGCCAGCAGTGAAATTGGCAGGGACTCGGCCTATGGCTACACCTTC. It specifies CASSEIGRDSAYGYTF.

This chain uses TRBV2 with TRBJ1-2; no reliable D call. Trimming removed 7 bases from V and 0 bases from J, with 15 bases in between. CDR1 is SNHLY and CDR2 is FYNNEI in the germline V gene. CDR3 length: 15 amino acids. CDR3 DNA sequence: TGTGCCAGCATGTGGTTCACAGCTCCTAACTATGGCTACACCTTC. It specifies CASMWFTAPNYGYTF.

This clone was counted only a few times. This chain connects TRBV7-9 to TRBJ1-4; 9 bases are a match to TRBD1. Germline V gives CDR1 SEHNR, CDR2 FQNEAQ (reference sequence). There are 16 residues in the CDR3. V lost 5 bases to trimming and J lost 16 bases; unmatched junction nucleotides: 20. CDR3 sequence (DNA): TGTGCCAGCAGCCCCCTTACGTCCGGGACAGGGTCTCAAGAGTTTTTT. Residues: CASSPLTSGTGSQEFF.

V usage is TRBV30 and J usage is TRBJ2-4; a weak D match, TRBD1 (6 bases). This CDR3 is 14 amino acids long. The germline V and J ends were trimmed by 1 base and 8 bases, with 15 bases remaining between them. Germline V gives CDR1 GTSNPN, CDR2 SVGIG (reference sequence). The CDR3 spells CAWSDGGRGYIQYF. CDR3 DNA: TGTGCCTGGAGTGATGGGGGAAGGGGGTACATTCAGTACTTC.

The rearrangement uses TRBV9 and TRBJ1-1; D unresolved. CDR3 size: 14 residues. CDR1 SGDLS and CDR2 YYNGEE come from the germline V gene. The V gene lost 1 base and the J gene lost 0 bases, with 7 bases spanning the gap. The CDR3 DNA reads as TGTGCCAGCAGCGTAAGCGGTCTGAACACTGAAGCTTTCTTT. It yields the protein CASSVSGLNTEAFF. The complete variable domain, with remaining parts taken from reference TRBV9 and TRBJ1-1, reads DSGVTQTPKHLITATGQRVTLRCSPRSGDLSVYWYQQSLDQGLQFLIQYYNGEERAKGNILERFSAQQFPDLHSELNLSSLELGDSALYFCASSVSGLNTEAFFGQGTRLTVV.

V and J are TRBV13 and TRBJ1-3, with TRBD1 as a possible D gene (5 bases). Germline CDR1 and CDR2: PRHDT and FYEKMQ (reference sequence). The CDR3 runs to 15 residues. The V end lost 1 base, the J end lost 2 bases, and 9 bases lay between the germline ends. This CDR3 is CASSLAARAGNTIYF. CDR3 in DNA: TGTGCCAGCAGCTTAGCGGCCAGGGCTGGAAACACCATATATTTT.

V usage is TRBV7-9 and J usage is TRBJ2-7; 7 nucleotides line up with TRBD1. The CDR3 contains 14 residues. The germline gives CDR1 SEHNR, CDR2 FQNEAQ (reference sequence). V shed 5 bases and J 6 bases; nucleotides not matched to a gene: 10. In DNA, the CDR3 is TGTGCCAGCAGCCAAACTAAGGGGGCCTTCGAGCAGTACTTC. Its translation is CASSQTKGAFEQYF.

The chain recombines TRBV30 with TRBJ1-3, with a weak D call TRBD1 (5 bases). The germline gives CDR1 GTSNPN, CDR2 SVGIG (reference sequence). Trimming took off 2 bases at V and 1 base at J, with 12 bases between the two ends. The CDR3 is 15 residues long. CDR3 DNA: TGTGCCTGGAGTCGCAGGGCAACTTCTGGAAACACCATATATTTT. Translating it yields CAWSRRATSGNTIYF.

The chain couples TRBV28 to TRBJ2-2; 12 bases are shared with TRBD2. Per the germline V gene, CDR1 is MDHEN and CDR2 is SYDVKM. Trimming cost V 5 bases and J 5 bases; bases outside gene matches: 6. The CDR3 is 16 residues long. CDR3 sequence: CASSPPLAGGTGELFF. In DNA form, the CDR3 reads TGTGCCAGCAGTCCCCCGCTAGCGGGAGGGACCGGGGAGCTGTTTTTT.